A selection of T cell receptor beta chains follows, all from one sample in a study of blood T cell repertoires in COVID-19. The protocol was immunoSEQ multiplex PCR, while the TCRdb copy is restricted to in-frame clones and leaves out a portion. Here the sample spans roughly 110,000 clones, 89% being singletons. The material sequenced was peripheral blood. Every receptor here comes from a man aged 40-55 years with active or convalescent COVID-19. CDR3s include the opening cysteine and the closing phenylalanine or tryptophan. The order of the fields is D gene, clone size, J gene, V gene, CDR3 protein, CDR3 DNA. The D gene is left open where the match is weak. Expanded clones are given a class, and other clones once, few, many or no size at all.

d_call: .; clone_size: .; j_call: TRBJ1-1; v_call: TRBV5-1; cdr3_aa: CASNRGANTEAFF; cdr3_nt: TGCGCCAGCAATAGAGGAGCGAACACTGAAGCTTTCTTT
d_call: .; clone_size: once; j_call: TRBJ2-2; v_call: TRBV18; cdr3_aa: CASSPDRTGELFF; cdr3_nt: TGTGCCAGCTCACCCGACAGGACCGGGGAGCTGTTTTTT
d_call: .; clone_size: .; j_call: TRBJ2-5; v_call: TRBV4-1; cdr3_aa: CASSQQYQETQYF; cdr3_nt: TGCGCCAGCAGCCAACAATACCAAGAGACCCAGTACTTC
d_call: .; clone_size: .; j_call: TRBJ1-4; v_call: TRBV6-2/TRBV6-3; cdr3_aa: CASSYRRKTGLTNEKLFF; cdr3_nt: TGTGCCAGCAGTTACCGACGGAAGACAGGACTTACTAATGAAAAACTGTTTTTT
d_call: .; clone_size: few; j_call: TRBJ1-2; v_call: TRBV15; cdr3_aa: CATSRTDYEYGYTF; cdr3_nt: TGTGCCACCAGCAGGACAGATTATGAGTATGGCTACACCTTC
d_call: TRBD2; clone_size: .; j_call: TRBJ2-1; v_call: TRBV7-6; cdr3_aa: CASSLRILAGSGNEQFF; cdr3_nt: TGTGCCAGCAGCTTAAGGATTCTAGCGGGAAGCGGGAATGAGCAGTTCTTC
d_call: TRBD2; clone_size: .; j_call: TRBJ2-2; v_call: TRBV27; cdr3_aa: CASSSVLAAYTGELFF; cdr3_nt: TGTGCCAGCAGTTCCGTTCTAGCGGCATACACCGGGGAGCTGTTTTTT
d_call: .; clone_size: .; j_call: TRBJ1-1; v_call: TRBV2; cdr3_aa: CASSGGQLNTEAFF; cdr3_nt: TGTGCCAGCAGTGGGGGCCAACTGAACACTGAAGCTTTCTTT
d_call: TRBD1; clone_size: .; j_call: TRBJ2-2; v_call: TRBV9; cdr3_aa: CASSVLGQGTTGELFF; cdr3_nt: TGTGCCAGCAGCGTCTTGGGACAGGGGACCACCGGGGAGCTGTTTTTT
d_call: .; clone_size: .; j_call: TRBJ2-3; v_call: TRBV3-1/TRBV3-2; cdr3_aa: CASSQVTDTQYF; cdr3_nt: TGTGCCAGCAGCCAAGTAACAGATACGCAGTATTTT
d_call: .; clone_size: .; j_call: TRBJ1-5; v_call: TRBV15; cdr3_aa: CATSRDVTGGNQPQHF; cdr3_nt: TGTGCCACCAGCAGAGACGTGACAGGAGGAAATCAGCCCCAGCATTTT
d_call: .; clone_size: .; j_call: TRBJ1-4; v_call: TRBV25-1; cdr3_aa: CASSDRGYNEKLFF; cdr3_nt: TGTGCCAGCAGTGACAGGGGTTATAATGAAAAACTGTTTTTT
d_call: TRBD1; clone_size: .; j_call: TRBJ2-7; v_call: TRBV7-2; cdr3_aa: CASSLRGQGSYEQYF; cdr3_nt: TGTGCCAGCAGCTTAAGGGGACAGGGTTCCTACGAGCAGTACTTC
d_call: TRBD1; clone_size: .; j_call: TRBJ2-7; v_call: TRBV9; cdr3_aa: CASSDRGQALDEQYF; cdr3_nt: TGTGCCAGCAGCGACAGGGGACAGGCCTTGGACGAGCAGTACTTC
d_call: TRBD1; clone_size: .; j_call: TRBJ1-2; v_call: TRBV30; cdr3_aa: CAWSDNKGTGKTYGYTF; cdr3_nt: TGTGCCTGGAGTGACAATAAAGGGACAGGGAAGACCTATGGCTACACCTTC
d_call: .; clone_size: .; j_call: TRBJ1-5; v_call: TRBV19; cdr3_aa: CASSRPGNQPQHF; cdr3_nt: TGTGCCAGTAGTAGGCCGGGGAATCAGCCCCAGCATTTT
d_call: .; clone_size: .; j_call: TRBJ1-5; v_call: TRBV29-1; cdr3_aa: CSVNRLTVDSNQPQHF; cdr3_nt: TGCAGCGTTAACCGCTTGACAGTCGATAGCAATCAGCCCCAGCATTTT
d_call: TRBD1; clone_size: .; j_call: TRBJ1-2; v_call: TRBV25-1; cdr3_aa: CASSDSQGAFGYTF; cdr3_nt: TGTGCCAGCAGTGACTCACAGGGGGCGTTTGGCTACACCTTC
d_call: TRBD1; clone_size: .; j_call: TRBJ1-2; v_call: TRBV7-2; cdr3_aa: CASSLPASRDRTYGYTF; cdr3_nt: TGTGCCAGCAGCTTACCCGCAAGTCGGGACAGGACTTATGGCTACACCTTC
d_call: TRBD1; clone_size: once; j_call: TRBJ2-6; v_call: TRBV27; cdr3_aa: CASSPGQGARGANVLTF; cdr3_nt: TGTGCCAGCAGTCCGGGACAGGGGGCACGTGGGGCCAACGTCCTGACTTTC
d_call: .; clone_size: .; j_call: TRBJ1-2; v_call: TRBV7-2; cdr3_aa: CASSPDSYGYTF; cdr3_nt: TGTGCCAGCAGCCCGGACAGCTATGGCTACACCTTC
d_call: .; clone_size: .; j_call: TRBJ2-1; v_call: TRBV12-3/TRBV12-4; cdr3_aa: CASTPGGNEQFF; cdr3_nt: TGTGCCAGCACTCCCGGAGGGAATGAGCAGTTCTTC
d_call: TRBD2; clone_size: .; j_call: TRBJ2-1; v_call: TRBV6-2/TRBV6-3; cdr3_aa: CASSYTGTSYNEQFF; cdr3_nt: TGTGCCAGCAGTTACACCGGGACTAGCTACAATGAGCAGTTCTTC
d_call: .; clone_size: .; j_call: TRBJ1-2; v_call: TRBV9; cdr3_aa: CASSLKEGGYTF; cdr3_nt: TGTGCCAGCAGCTTGAAGGAGGGTGGCTACACCTTC
d_call: TRBD1; clone_size: .; j_call: TRBJ2-1; v_call: TRBV19; cdr3_aa: CASSLGTGGNEQFF; cdr3_nt: TGTGCCAGTAGTCTGGGGACAGGGGGTAATGAGCAGTTCTTC
d_call: .; clone_size: .; j_call: TRBJ2-1; v_call: TRBV28; cdr3_aa: CASSPERNRAWNEQFF; cdr3_nt: TGTGCCAGCAGTCCGGAACGGAACAGGGCTTGGAATGAGCAGTTCTTC